The rows below give T cell receptor beta chains drawn from one sample of a study of identifying expanded T cells in peripheral blood. Generated by immunoSEQ multiplex PCR, the TCRdb table keeps only in-frame clones and is missing some. The sample includes some 75,000 clones, around 90% seen only once; the top ten take more than 3%. The specimen sequenced was blood. The receptors derive from a person aged 18-69 years in good health. Each CDR3 is given without its conserved first and last residue. A D gene is named only where the DNA matches it firmly. Expanded clones get a size class; other rows say once, few or many, or leave the size out.

TRBD1,TRBV2,.,TRBJ2-7,ASSYPGTGGGGYEQY
TRBD1,TRBV6-1,.,TRBJ2-1,ASSARDRGGNEQF
.,TRBV27,.,TRBJ1-5,ASSLGRGDQPQH
.,TRBV7-8,.,TRBJ2-6,ASSPLLLSGANVLT
.,TRBV4-1,.,TRBJ2-5,ASSQPRGQGETQY
.,TRBV5-6,.,TRBJ2-7,ASSLGYGGNEQY
.,TRBV28,.,TRBJ1-2,ASRQTGTSLGYGYT
.,TRBV29-1,.,TRBJ2-7,SVVTGPYEQY
.,TRBV27,.,TRBJ2-3,ASSHHTDTQY
TRBD1,TRBV2,.,TRBJ2-1,ASSLLWTGGLLDEQF
TRBD2,TRBV9,.,TRBJ2-5,ASSVDSSLTSGRGTQY
.,TRBV7-9,.,TRBJ2-2,ASSLEGHTGELF
TRBD2,TRBV7-2,.,TRBJ2-3,ASSFSGRPRGTDTQY
.,TRBV4-1,.,TRBJ2-5,ASSQVGGLETQY
TRBD2,TRBV5-6,.,TRBJ2-4,ASSRGVAGYKNIQY
.,TRBV5-1,.,TRBJ2-7,ASSLDWGAEEQY
.,TRBV5-1,few,TRBJ2-1,ASSLEGPPYNEQF
.,TRBV5-1,.,TRBJ2-1,ASSGTRDNEQF
TRBD1,TRBV15,once,TRBJ2-1,ATSRDSLYNEQF
TRBD2,TRBV29-1,.,TRBJ2-3,SVGAGGVLGDTQY
TRBD2,TRBV2,.,TRBJ2-3,ASSDGGALTQY
TRBD2,TRBV6-4,.,TRBJ2-1,ASSSSGGYNEQF
.,TRBV10-1,.,TRBJ2-3,ASSERLTADTQY
TRBD1,TRBV7-2,.,TRBJ2-6,ASSPGQGISGANVLT
.,TRBV14,few,TRBJ1-2,ASSQDRGNYGYT
TRBD1,TRBV2,.,TRBJ2-1,ASRPGTGGLDEQF
.,TRBV28,.,TRBJ2-3,ASSLGFDTQY